This T cell receptor (beta chain) comes out of a study of T cells in Graves' hyperthyroidism and ophthalmopathy (dated by TCRdb to between 2019 and 2020). A note on the overall study: Peripheral blood samples were taken at the time of initial diagnosis, prior to any treatment. The 100 or so discovery patients were randomly split 7:3 into training and test sets. To identify distinguishing TCR V-J signatures, a discovery cohort of some 99 patients was used, comprising roughly 45 with Graves' ophthalmopathy and around 60 with stable Graves' hyperthyroidism. The study also compared thyroid tissue and blood T-cell repertoires from 6 or 7 Graves' hyperthyroidism patients. Once sampling was done, hyperthyroidism patients were given methimazole at a starting dose of 30 mg daily, whereas ophthalmopathy patients were given high-dose intravenous methylprednisolone. Prospective prediction of ophthalmopathy was tested in an independent validation cohort consisting of fewer than 20 hyperthyroidism patients and over 15 patients who later progressed to ophthalmopathy. The paper reports TCR Vbeta CDR3 sequencing of over 120 peripheral blood samples: under 45 ophthalmopathy, under 85 hyperthyroidism and 17 progressor patients. On the study overall, not on this receptor specifically: In validation, progression to ophthalmopathy was predicted by the model with 70% to 71% sensitivity and 72% to 80% specificity, a median of about 6.4 months before onset. A 13 V-J signature model separated ophthalmopathy from stable hyperthyroidism, with around 91% sensitivity and 81% to 82% specificity in cross-validation and 80%/75% in testing. Most expanded thyroid clonotypes (frequency above 0.001) were also detected in blood, suggesting blood repertoires may reflect thyroid immune responses. No statistical method was used to set the sample size in advance, and investigators knew the group allocation.

Taken from the germline V gene, the CDR1 and CDR2 loops are MNHNS and SASEGT. The CDR3 holds 15 amino acids from the cysteine to the phenylalanine. Solely the CDR3 DNA is kept, with 45 bases framed from the first base. The junction shows trimming of 6 bases on V and 0 bases on J, plus 9 bases between the germline ends. Hyperthyroidism patients were newly diagnosed, had a disease duration of under 2 months, and were aged 18 to 65 years. The study excluded patients with uncontrolled infections, other autoimmune diseases, pregnancy or lactation. Diagnoses were established on the basis of clinical symptoms, serum thyroxine and TRAb, thyroid ultrasound, and orbital computed tomography. For progressor patients, blood was drawn at the first diagnosis of hyperthyroidism, before any ophthalmopathy symptoms had appeared. PBMCs were separated from around 9.1 ml of fresh peripheral blood using Ficoll-Paque density gradient centrifugation. Progressor patients were defined as those initially diagnosed with Graves' hyperthyroidism in whom ophthalmopathy developed during follow-up. Total RNA was extracted using Trizol reagent, and RNA quality was assessed on an Agilent 2100 Bioanalyzer.

Amplification of TCR beta CDR3 regions was carried out from RNA transcripts. The first round of RT-PCR for the TCR CDR3 was performed with the HTBI primer set and the Qiagen OneStep RT-PCR kit. Libraries were constructed in a second round of multiplex PCR, after which size selection and purification were performed. Paired-end sequencing of the libraries was performed with 100 bp reads on an Illumina HiSeq2000. Per the original workflow: SOAPnuke was used to process the raw data, throwing out any read that contained adapters or uncalled bases, had a mean Phred below 15, or lacked an exact constant-primer or identifier match. COPE v1.2.5 was used to merge high-quality paired reads, and clonotypes were defined as unique nucleotide sequences. MiTCR v1.1 was used to align the clonotypes against IMGT TRBV, TRBD and TRBJ reference segments. The analysis included only V-J combinations with a frequency above 0.0001, which together covered over 98% of the repertoires. A TCS score was defined as the ratio between F50 (clonal expansion) and ExV (chaos), using BLOSUM62-based TCRdist between CDR3 peptides within each V-J. Welch's t-statistics and random forest reduced around 550 V-J features to 13, which were used in a naive Bayes classifier (R e1071). TCRdb passed the public sequencing reads through fastp at Q25 and MiXCR, retaining productive beta sequences. Every distinct CDR3 protein forms one entry, paired with its most common genes and DNA. None of the V and J calls come from the authors' own analysis; TCRdb made them. This sample is represented by 250,000 or so distinct CDR3 sequences; roughly 15% of them were singletons. Over 30% of the sample comes from the top ten.

On this clonotype: It lacks a known antigen. It has no much larger one-base neighbor in the sample; base qualities were not kept.

The specimen was blood. The chain is assembled from TRBV6-1 and TRBJ2-6, with an unclear D gene assignment. The source of this sequence is a woman in her 50s with Graves' hyperthyroidism that later progressed to Graves' ophthalmopathy. CDR3 region: CASSRLFSGANVLTF. In nucleotide form, the sequence is TGTGCCAGCAGCCGGCTGTTCTCTGGGGCCAACGTCCTGACTTTC.